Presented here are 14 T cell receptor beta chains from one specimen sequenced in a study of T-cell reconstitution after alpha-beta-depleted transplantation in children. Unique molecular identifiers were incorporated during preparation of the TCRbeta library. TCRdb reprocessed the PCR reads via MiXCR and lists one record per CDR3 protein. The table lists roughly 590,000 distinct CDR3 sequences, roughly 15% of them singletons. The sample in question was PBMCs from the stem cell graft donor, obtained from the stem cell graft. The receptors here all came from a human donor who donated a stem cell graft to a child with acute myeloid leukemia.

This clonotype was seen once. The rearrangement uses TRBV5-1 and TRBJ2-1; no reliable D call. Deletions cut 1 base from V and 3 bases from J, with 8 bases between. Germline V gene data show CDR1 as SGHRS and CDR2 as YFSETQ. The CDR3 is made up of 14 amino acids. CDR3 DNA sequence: TGCGCCAGCAGCTTGTTAGGGTACTACAATGAGCAGTTCTTC. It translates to CASSLLGYYNEQFF.

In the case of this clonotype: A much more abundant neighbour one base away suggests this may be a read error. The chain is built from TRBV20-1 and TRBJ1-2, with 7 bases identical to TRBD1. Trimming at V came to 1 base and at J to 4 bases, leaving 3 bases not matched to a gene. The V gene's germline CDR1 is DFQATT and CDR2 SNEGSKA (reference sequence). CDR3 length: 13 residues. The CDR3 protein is CSARVRDSYGYTF. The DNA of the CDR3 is TGCAGTGCTAGAGTCCGGGACAGCTATGGCTACACCTTC.

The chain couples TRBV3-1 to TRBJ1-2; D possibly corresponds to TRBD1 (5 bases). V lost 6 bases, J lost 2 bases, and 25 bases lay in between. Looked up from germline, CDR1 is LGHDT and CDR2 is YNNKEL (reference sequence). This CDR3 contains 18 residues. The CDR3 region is CASSLRGVGGARNYGYTF. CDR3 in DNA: TGTGCCAGCAGTCTTAGGGGCGTCGGCGGGGCGCGAAACTATGGCTACACCTTC.

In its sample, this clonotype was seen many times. The CDR3 sequence is CATSRVQGAYSNQPQHF. The CDR3 DNA follows: TGTGCCACCAGCAGAGTTCAGGGGGCTTATAGCAATCAGCCCCAGCATTTT. V is TRBV15 and J is TRBJ1-5, with TRBD1 matching 8 bases. The CDR3 loop spans 17 amino acids. CDR1 and CDR2 from the germline V gene are LNHNV and YYDKDF (reference sequence). V shed 1 base, J shed 0 bases, and the junction held 5 bases outside the gene matches.

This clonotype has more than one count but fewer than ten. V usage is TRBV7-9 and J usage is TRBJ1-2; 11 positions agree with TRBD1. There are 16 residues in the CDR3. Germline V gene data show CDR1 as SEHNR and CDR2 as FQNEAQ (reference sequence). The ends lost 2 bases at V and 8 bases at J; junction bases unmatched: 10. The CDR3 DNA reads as TGTGCCAGCAGCTTACTGGTCAGGGACAGGGGGAACGGCTACACCTTC. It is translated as CASSLLVRDRGNGYTF.

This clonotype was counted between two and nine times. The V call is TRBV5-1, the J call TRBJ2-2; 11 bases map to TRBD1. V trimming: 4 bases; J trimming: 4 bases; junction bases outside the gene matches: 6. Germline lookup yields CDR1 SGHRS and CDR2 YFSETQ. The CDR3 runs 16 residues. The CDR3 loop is CASSTGQGASTGELFF. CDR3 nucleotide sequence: TGCGCCAGCAGCACCGGACAGGGGGCTAGCACCGGGGAGCTGTTTTTT.

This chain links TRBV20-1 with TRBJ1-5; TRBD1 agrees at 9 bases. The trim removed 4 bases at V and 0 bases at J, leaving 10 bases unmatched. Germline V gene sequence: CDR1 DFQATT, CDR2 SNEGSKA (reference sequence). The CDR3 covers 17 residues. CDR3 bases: TGCAGTGCTAAACCGGGACAGGGTCCTTCTAGCAATCAGCCCCAGCATTTT. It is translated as CSAKPGQGPSSNQPQHF.

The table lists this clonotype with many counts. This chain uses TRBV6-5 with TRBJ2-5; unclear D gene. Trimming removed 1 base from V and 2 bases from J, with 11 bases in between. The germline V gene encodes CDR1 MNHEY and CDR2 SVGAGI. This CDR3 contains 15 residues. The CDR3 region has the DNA TGTGCCAGCAGTTACTTAGGGATTTCTCAAGAGACCCAGTACTTC. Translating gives CASSYLGISQETQYF.

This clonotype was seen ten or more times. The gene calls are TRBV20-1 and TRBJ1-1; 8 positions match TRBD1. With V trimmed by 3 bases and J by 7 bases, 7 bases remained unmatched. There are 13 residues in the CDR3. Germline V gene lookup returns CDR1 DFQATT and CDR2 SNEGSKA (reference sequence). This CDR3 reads CSAREDREVEAFF. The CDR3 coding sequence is TGCAGTGCTAGGGAGGACAGGGAGGTTGAAGCTTTCTTT.

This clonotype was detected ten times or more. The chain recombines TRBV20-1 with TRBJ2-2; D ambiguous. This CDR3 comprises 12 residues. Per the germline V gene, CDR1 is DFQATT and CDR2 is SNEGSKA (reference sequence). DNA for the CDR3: TGCAGCGTCTCCGTGGACACCGGGGAGCTGTTTTTT. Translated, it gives CSVSVDTGELFF.

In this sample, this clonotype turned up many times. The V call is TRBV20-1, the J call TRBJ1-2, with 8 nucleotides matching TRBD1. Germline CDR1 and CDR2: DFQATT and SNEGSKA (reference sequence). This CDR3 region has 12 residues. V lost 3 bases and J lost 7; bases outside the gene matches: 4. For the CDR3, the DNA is TGCAGTGCTAGGCAGGGGGCGGGTGGCTACACCTTC. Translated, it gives CSARQGAGGYTF.

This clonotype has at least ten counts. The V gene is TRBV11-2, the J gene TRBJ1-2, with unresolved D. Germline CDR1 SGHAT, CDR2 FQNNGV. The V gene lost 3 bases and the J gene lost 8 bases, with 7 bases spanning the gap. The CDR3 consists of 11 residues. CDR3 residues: CASSFEEGYTF. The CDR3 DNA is TGTGCCAGCAGCTTCGAGGAAGGCTACACCTTC.

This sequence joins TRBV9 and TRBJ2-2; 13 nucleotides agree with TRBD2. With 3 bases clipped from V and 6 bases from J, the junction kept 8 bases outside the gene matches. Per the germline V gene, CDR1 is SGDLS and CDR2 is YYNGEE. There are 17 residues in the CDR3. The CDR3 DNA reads TGTGCCAGCAGCGAGGGGACTAGCGGGGTAGGGTCCGGGGAGCTGTTTTTT. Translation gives CASSEGTSGVGSGELFF.

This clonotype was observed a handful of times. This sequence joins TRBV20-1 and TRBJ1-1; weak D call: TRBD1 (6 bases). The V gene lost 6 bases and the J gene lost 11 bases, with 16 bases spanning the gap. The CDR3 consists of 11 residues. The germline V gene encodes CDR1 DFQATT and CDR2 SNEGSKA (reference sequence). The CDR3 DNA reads TGCAGTGCCCCTGGTGAGAGGGGGGCTTTCTTT. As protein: CSAPGERGAFF.